This TCR beta chain was captured by sequencing in a study of OX40 agonist ivuxolimab in advanced cancers. Overall study results and limits: Compared with others, partial responders at 0.1-3.0 mg/kg displayed clonal expansion among the lowest. On average, a greater number of expanded clones characterised CD8+ T cells relative to CD4+.

As for this clone: Its target is not known.

The germline CDR1 and CDR2 sequences are LNHDA and SQIVND (reference sequence). With 5 bases removed from V and 0 bases from J, the gap between germline ends came to 14 bases. This CDR3 contains 17 residues. Using immunoSEQ multiplex PCR, the repertoire was profiled, and TCRdb retains in-frame clones only, with some absent. Among about 78,000 clones listed, more than 75% were seen once. V is TRBV19 and J is TRBJ2-6, with D tentatively TRBD1 (6 bases). The input for sequencing was CD4+ or CD8+ T cells sorted from blood, taken in a trial of the OX40 agonist ivuxolimab. The TCR sequence derives from an adult with an advanced solid tumor such as melanoma, head and neck, liver or kidney cancer. CDR3 DNA: TGTGCCAGTAGTGTGACAGGACATAACTCTGGGGCCAACGTCCTGACTTTC. Its translation: CASSVTGHNSGANVLTF.